The next 21 T cell receptor beta chains were all read from a single sample in a study of vaccination effects on CD4 cells after COVID-19. The culture ran for 10 days, and then CD4+ T cells were isolated. This table comes from immunoSEQ multiplex PCR, and its TCRdb copy is limited to in-frame clones, with some not included. The sample holds about 70,000 clones, about 74% seen once. These receptors lack a known antigen. Source: CD4+ T cells from PBMCs cultured without peptide, taken before COVID-19 vaccination. The origin of the receptors is a human donor who received a COVID-19 vaccine.

V is TRBV3-1 (or the pseudogene TRBV3-2) and J is TRBJ2-2, with D unclear. The CDR3 totals 12 residues. V dropped 3 bases and J dropped 8 bases, with 7 bases sitting between them. Looked up from germline, CDR1 is LGHDT and CDR2 is YNNKEL (reference sequence). CDR3 DNA: TGTGCCAGCAGCCACGGTCGGGGGGAGCTGTTTTTT. Translating gives CASSHGRGELFF.

The J gene is TRBJ2-3, the V gene TRBV7-3; the D gene is possibly TRBD2 (5 bases). CDR1 SGHTA and CDR2 FQGTGA come from the germline V gene. The CDR3 length is 14 residues. V was pared by 5 bases and J by 6 bases, with 15 bases between. DNA for the CDR3: TGTGCCAGCAGCCATGGACTGTTGGGGGATACGCAGTATTTT. Its protein is CASSHGLLGDTQYF.

CDR3 DNA: TGTGCCAGCAGGCTTCGCAATCAGCCCCAGCATTTT. Translation: CASRLRNQPQHF. V and J are TRBV2 and TRBJ1-5; D is unresolved. Looked up from germline, CDR1 is SNHLY and CDR2 is FYNNEI. The CDR3 runs 12 residues. V lost 6 bases to trimming and J lost 2 bases, with 5 bases between them.

Only one count was recorded for this clone. The chain employs TRBV7-3 and TRBJ1-4; TRBD1 is a possible D gene (5 bases). Germline V CDR1 and CDR2: SGHTA, FQGTGA. V was trimmed by 5 bases and J by 8 bases, leaving 12 bases between them. The CDR3 sequence is 13 residues long. The CDR3 is CASSLDRGEKLFF. CDR3 nucleotide sequence: TGTGCCAGCAGCCTAGACCGGGGGGAAAAACTGTTTTTT.

CDR3 nucleotides: TGTGCCAGCAGCCATACCGGCACCCGCAACTATGGCTACACCTTC. It translates to CASSHTGTRNYGYTF. The J gene is TRBJ1-2, the V gene TRBV3-1 (or the pseudogene TRBV3-2); D remains ambiguous. Trimming removed 3 bases from V and 2 bases from J, with 13 bases in between. The CDR3 is 15 amino acids. Germline V gene lookup returns CDR1 LGHDT and CDR2 YNNKEL (reference sequence).

The chain employs TRBV7-8 and TRBJ2-2, with TRBD1 matching over 10 bases. The germline gives CDR1 SGHVS, CDR2 FQNEAQ. The CDR3 loop spans 16 amino acids. V lost 5 bases to trimming and J lost 6 bases; unmatched junction nucleotides: 9. CDR3 region: CASSPTRQGAAGELFF. CDR3 DNA sequence: TGTGCCAGCAGCCCGACCCGACAGGGGGCTGCCGGGGAGCTGTTTTTT.

The chain is built from TRBV27 and TRBJ2-5; 7 bases are a match to TRBD1. CDR3 size: 16 residues. Germline values: CDR1 MNHEY, CDR2 SMNVEV (reference sequence). With 7 bases clipped from V and 3 bases from J, the junction kept 14 bases outside the gene matches. The CDR3 loop reads CASKSRTGVTEETQYF. DNA for the CDR3: TGTGCCAGCAAATCCCGTACAGGGGTGACGGAAGAGACCCAGTACTTC.

This sequence joins TRBV21-1 and TRBJ2-7; the table's D call, TRBD1, was not checked against the DNA. TRBV21-1 is described as a pseudogene. CDR3 length: 15 residues. The CDR3 loop reads CASTNFDRANYEQYV. DNA of the CDR3: TGTGCCAGCACCAATTTCGACAGGGCGAACTACGAGCAGTACGTC.

The chain combines TRBV7-2 with TRBJ2-2; 15 bases are a match to TRBD2. Germline loops: CDR1 SGHTA, CDR2 FQGNSA. V lost 5 bases, J lost 6 bases, and 7 bases stayed unmatched. This CDR3 has 17 residues. CDR3 DNA: TGTGCCAGCAGCCTCGGACTAGCGGGGGGGCGTTCCGGGGAGCTGTTTTTT. Its protein product is CASSLGLAGGRSGELFF.

The chain joins TRBV19 to TRBJ1-4, with 7 bases matching TRBD1. Losses at the gene ends were 11 bases for V and 7 bases for J; bases not matched to a gene: 10. The CDR3 totals 13 residues. Germline loops: CDR1 LNHDA, CDR2 SQIVND (reference sequence). The CDR3, as DNA: TGTGCCGCCACTTCGCAGGGGGGTGAAAAACTGTTTTTT. Residues: CAATSQGGEKLFF.

The chain is built from TRBV28 and TRBJ1-2; D perhaps matches TRBD1 (6 bases). This CDR3 is built from 14 residues. Trimming pared 6 bases from V and 5 bases from J, leaving 16 bases between. The V gene's germline CDR1 is MDHEN and CDR2 SYDVKM. The CDR3 sequence: CASRGAMGAYGYTF. Here the CDR3 DNA reads TGTGCCAGCAGGGGGGCCATGGGGGCTTATGGCTACACCTTC.

This chain connects TRBV5-1 to TRBJ1-1; no reliable D call. This CDR3 contains 13 residues. Germline V gene lookup returns CDR1 SGHRS and CDR2 YFSETQ. V lost 0 bases to trimming and J lost 4 bases, with 7 bases between them. This CDR3 is CASSLDIGTEAFF. DNA for the CDR3: TGCGCCAGCAGCTTGGACATTGGCACTGAAGCTTTCTTT. Looking up the rest from reference TRBV5-1 and TRBJ1-1 gives the full variable domain: KAGVTQTPRYLIKTRGQQVTLSCSPISGHRSVSWYQQTPGQGLQFLFEYFSETQRNKGNFPGRFSGRQFSNSRSEMNVSTLELGDSALYLCASSLDIGTEAFFGQGTRLTVV.

The chain is built from TRBV29-1 and TRBJ1-1; D is perhaps TRBD1 (5 bases). The germline V gene has CDR1 SQVTM and CDR2 ANQGSEA. V was trimmed by 1 base and J by 0 bases, leaving 9 bases between them. The CDR3 loop spans 14 amino acids. The CDR3 loop is CSVEGVGLNTEAFF. The CDR3 nucleotides read TGCAGCGTTGAAGGCGTGGGGCTGAACACTGAAGCTTTCTTT.

A single count supports this clone. The chain links TRBV7-2 to TRBJ2-3; TRBD1 matches 7 bases. This CDR3 has 15 amino acids. V shed 3 bases, J shed 2 bases, and the junction held 5 bases outside the gene matches. From germline, CDR1 is SGHTA and CDR2 FQGNSA. CDR3 DNA sequence: TGTGCCAGCAGCTTCTGGGGACAGCTCACAGATACGCAGTATTTT. Its translation: CASSFWGQLTDTQYF. The full variable domain, with the rest looked up from reference TRBV7-2 and TRBJ2-3, is GAGVSQSPSNKVTEKGKDVELRCDPISGHTALYWYRQSLGQGLEFLIYFQGNSAPDKSGLPSDRFSAERTGGSVSTLTIQRTQQEDSAVYLCASSFWGQLTDTQYFGPGTRLTVL.

CDR3 nucleotides: TGTGCCAGCACGCCGCTCGCTGGAAACACCATATATTTT. Translated: CASTPLAGNTIYF. This chain uses TRBV6-5 with TRBJ1-3; D is uncertain. The V end was cut by 7 bases, the J end by 2 bases, with 9 bases between. The CDR3 runs to 13 residues. Germline V lookup: CDR1 MNHEY, CDR2 SVGAGI.

The rearrangement links TRBV5-6 to TRBJ2-7; D ambiguous. The CDR3 has 13 amino acids. Germline V gene sequence: CDR1 SGHDT, CDR2 YYEEEE. V was clipped by 0 bases and J by 3 bases, with 7 bases between them. The CDR3 coding sequence is TGTGCCAGCAGCTTGGGTAGGGTCTACGAGCAGTACGTC. Protein: CASSLGRVYEQYV.

The chain recombines TRBV6-5 with TRBJ2-2; 7 bases are a match to TRBD1. Trimming cost V 4 bases and J 0 bases; bases outside gene matches: 5. The germline CDR1 and CDR2 sequences are MNHEY and SVGAGI. CDR3 size: 16 residues. The CDR3 nucleotides read TGTGCCAGCAGTTCCCCGGGACAGTCGAACACCGGGGAGCTGTTTTTT. It codes for CASSSPGQSNTGELFF.

The chain recombines TRBV3-1 (or the pseudogene TRBV3-2) with TRBJ1-2; 10 bases fit TRBD1. With 0 bases clipped from V and 5 bases from J, the junction kept 3 bases outside the gene matches. The CDR3 has 15 amino acids. The V gene's germline CDR1 is LGHDT and CDR2 YNNKEL (reference sequence). The CDR3 bases are TGTGCCAGCAGCCAAGAGGACAGGGGGTCATATGGCTACACCTTC. Amino acid sequence: CASSQEDRGSYGYTF.

Concerning this clone: Mismatch with germline at one junction end may stem from a read error. The genes are TRBV6-1 and TRBJ2-1, with D perhaps TRBD2 (5 bases). This CDR3 comprises 16 residues. Germline CDR1 and CDR2: MNHNS and SASEGT. The CDR3 DNA reads TGTGCCAGCAGTGAATTCTCCCGGGGTCGCTACTATGAGCAGTTCTTC. This translates into CASSEFSRGRYYEQFF.

The chain combines TRBV5-1 with TRBJ2-5, with D possibly TRBD1 on 5 matching bases. Trimming stripped 1 base from V and 2 bases from J, with 12 bases between. The CDR3 length is 15 residues. Germline assignment: CDR1 SGHRS and CDR2 YFSETQ. The CDR3 DNA sequence: TGCGCCAGCAGCTTGAGCACAGGCGTACAAGAGACCCAGTACTTC. Protein sequence: CASSLSTGVQETQYF.

This chain connects TRBV28 to TRBJ2-1; no clear D. Germline assignment: CDR1 MDHEN and CDR2 SYDVKM. V lost 4 bases to trimming and J lost 0 bases, with 4 bases between them. The CDR3 contains 13 residues. CDR3 protein: CASSSSSYNEQFF. For the CDR3, the DNA is TGTGCCAGCAGTTCCAGCTCCTACAATGAGCAGTTCTTC. The variable domain in full, with the rest retrieved from reference TRBV28 and TRBJ2-1, is DVKVTQSSRYLVKRTGEKVFLECVQDMDHENMFWYRQDPGLGLRLIYFSYDVKMKEKGDIPEGYSVSREKKERFSLILESASTNQTSMYLCASSSSSYNEQFFGPGTRLTVL.